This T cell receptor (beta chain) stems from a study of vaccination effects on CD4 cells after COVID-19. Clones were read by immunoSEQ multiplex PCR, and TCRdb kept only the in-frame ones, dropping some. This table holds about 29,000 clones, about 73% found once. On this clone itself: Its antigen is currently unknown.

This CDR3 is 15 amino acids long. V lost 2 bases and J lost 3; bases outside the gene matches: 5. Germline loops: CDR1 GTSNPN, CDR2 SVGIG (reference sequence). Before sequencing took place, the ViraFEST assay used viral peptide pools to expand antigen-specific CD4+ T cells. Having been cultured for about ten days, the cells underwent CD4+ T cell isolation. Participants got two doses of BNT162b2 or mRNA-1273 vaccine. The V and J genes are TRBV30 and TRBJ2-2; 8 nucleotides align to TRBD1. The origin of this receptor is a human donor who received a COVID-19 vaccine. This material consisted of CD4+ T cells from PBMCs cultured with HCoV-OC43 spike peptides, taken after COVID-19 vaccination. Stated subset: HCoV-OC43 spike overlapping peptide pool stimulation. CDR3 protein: CAWSLNRGDTGELFF. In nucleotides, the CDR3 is TGTGCCTGGAGTCTCAACAGGGGGGACACCGGGGAGCTGTTTTTT.